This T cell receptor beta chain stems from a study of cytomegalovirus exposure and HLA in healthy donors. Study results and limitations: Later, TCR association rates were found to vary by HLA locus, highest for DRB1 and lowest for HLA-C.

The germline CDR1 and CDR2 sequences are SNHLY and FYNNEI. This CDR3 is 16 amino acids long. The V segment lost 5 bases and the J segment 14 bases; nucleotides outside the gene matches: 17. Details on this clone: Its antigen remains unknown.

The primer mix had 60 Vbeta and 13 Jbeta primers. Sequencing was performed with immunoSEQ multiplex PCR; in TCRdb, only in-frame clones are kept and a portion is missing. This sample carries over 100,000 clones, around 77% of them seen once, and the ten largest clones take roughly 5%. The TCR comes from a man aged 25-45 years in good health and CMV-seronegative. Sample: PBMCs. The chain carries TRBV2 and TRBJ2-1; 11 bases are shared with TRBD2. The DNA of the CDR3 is TGTGCCAGCAGTTTGGGGTCTCTAGCGGGAGGCTCCACGAAGTTCTTC. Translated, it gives CASSLGSLAGGSTKFF.